This passage covers 26 T cell receptor beta chains from one sample sequenced in a study of blood T cell repertoires in COVID-19. Sequencing was performed with immunoSEQ multiplex PCR; in TCRdb, only in-frame clones are kept and a portion is missing. Among about 270,000 clones listed, around four fifths were seen once. Sequencing was performed on peripheral blood. Receptors originate from a woman between 45 and 60 years old with active or convalescent COVID-19.

V gene TRBV5-8 combines with J gene TRBJ1-1; D ambiguous. Germline values: CDR1 SGHTS, CDR2 YDEGEE. Trimming pared 0 bases from V and 4 bases from J, leaving 13 bases between. This CDR3 is 15 amino acids long. The CDR3 DNA reads as TGTGCCAGCAGCTTGGCCCTGGGCATCGGCACTGAAGCTTTCTTT. Translated, it gives CASSLALGIGTEAFF.

This rearrangement joins TRBV18 to TRBJ1-3, with a weak D call TRBD1 (6 bases). The CDR3 runs 17 residues. Germline-derived CDR1 and CDR2 are KGHSH and LQKENI. Trimming took off 6 bases at V and 0 bases at J, with 18 bases between the two ends. CDR3 in amino acids: CASSQGGPLSSGNTIYF. DNA for the CDR3: TGTGCCAGCTCCCAAGGGGGTCCTCTCTCCTCTGGAAACACCATATATTTT.

Only one count was recorded for this clone. The chain is built from TRBV7-2 and TRBJ1-4; 12 bases align to TRBD1. From germline, CDR1 is SGHTA and CDR2 FQGNSA. The CDR3 sequence is 15 residues long. V shed 1 base, J shed 7 bases, and the junction held 1 base outside the gene matches. The CDR3 loop reads CASSLGDRGREKLFF. DNA for the CDR3: TGTGCCAGCAGCTTAGGGGACAGGGGGCGTGAAAAACTGTTTTTT.

The CDR3 protein is CASSYDREVWDSPLHF. Written as DNA, the CDR3 is TGTGCCAGCAGTTACGACAGGGAGGTCTGGGATTCACCCCTCCACTTT. V usage is TRBV6-5 and J usage is TRBJ1-6; TRBD1 matches at 7 bases. Per germline, CDR1 MNHEY and CDR2 SVGAGI. The CDR3 runs to 16 residues. The V and J ends lost 2 bases and 8 bases, in that order; junction bases with no gene match: 9.

A single count supports this clone. The chain has TRBV9 and TRBJ1-2; D is possibly TRBD1 (6 bases). Germline CDR1 and CDR2: SGDLS and YYNGEE. The CDR3 is 15 residues long. V lost 0 bases, J lost 4 bases, and 13 bases lay in between. Here the CDR3 DNA reads TGTGCCAGCAGCGTAGTCCCCGACAGGCCCTATGGCTACACCTTC. Translated: CASSVVPDRPYGYTF.

Only one count was recorded for this clone. The chain is built from TRBV18 and TRBJ1-3; possible D gene TRBD1, 5 bases. Trimming took 2 bases from V and 10 from J, leaving 12 bases between them. Germline-derived CDR1 and CDR2 are KGHSH and LQKENI. The CDR3 sequence is 13 residues long. This CDR3 reads CASSPTDGGTIYF. The CDR3, as DNA: TGTGCCAGCTCACCAACCGACGGGGGGACCATATATTTT.

V is TRBV9 and J is TRBJ1-3; D may be TRBD1 (5 bases). The V and J ends lost 6 bases and 2 bases respectively, with 15 bases between them. CDR3 length: 15 residues. Germline assignment: CDR1 SGDLS and CDR2 YYNGEE. The CDR3: CASTNDVGPGNTIYF. CDR3 sequence (DNA): TGTGCCAGCACCAACGACGTGGGGCCTGGAAACACCATATATTTT.

The rearrangement uses TRBV27 and TRBJ2-1; 9 bases line up with TRBD1. J was trimmed by 7 bases and V by 6 bases; bases with no gene match: 10. The CDR3 has 15 amino acids. The germline CDR1 and CDR2 sequences are MNHEY and SMNVEV (reference sequence). Here the CDR3 DNA reads TGTGCCAGCAGGCCGGGCACAGGGGGCTTTAATGAGCAGTTCTTC. Translating gives CASRPGTGGFNEQFF.

This chain uses TRBV5-6 with TRBJ2-3; the D gene is possibly TRBD1 (6 bases). Germline CDR1 SGHDT, CDR2 YYEEEE. Between the trimmed V and J ends, which lost 3 bases and 2 bases, there was a span of 16 bases. There are 16 residues in the CDR3. CDR3 sequence reads: CASSSLQGDYTDTQYF. Here the CDR3 DNA reads TGTGCCAGCAGCTCCCTACAGGGAGACTACACAGATACGCAGTATTTT.

On this clone itself: In the same sample, other DNA sequences code for this CDR3. The V gene is TRBV7-2, the J gene TRBJ1-2; TRBD1 matches 7 bases. Unmatched junction bases numbered 4, after V lost 5 bases and J lost 1 base. This CDR3 comprises 14 residues. Germline V gives CDR1 SGHTA, CDR2 FQGNSA. CDR3 in DNA: TGTGCCAGCAGCCCGAGACAGGGTAACTATGGCTACACCTTC. It yields the protein CASSPRQGNYGYTF.

The chain uses TRBV4-1 and TRBJ2-1; 9 bases align to TRBD2. The CDR3 sequence is 14 residues long. CDR1 is MGHRA and CDR2 is YSYEKL in the germline V gene. After removal of 5 bases from V and 3 bases from J, the junction contained 2 bases not matched to a gene. The chain's CDR3 is CASSGTSNYNEQFF. The CDR3 DNA is TGCGCCAGCAGCGGGACTAGCAACTACAATGAGCAGTTCTTC.

This chain connects TRBV6-5 to TRBJ1-2, with 10 nucleotides matching TRBD1. V lost 7 bases and J lost 5; bases outside the gene matches: 4. The CDR3 is 13 residues long. Per germline, CDR1 MNHEY and CDR2 SVGAGI. Written as DNA, the CDR3 is TGTGCCAGCAATAGGGGACAGGGGTATGGCTACACCTTC. Its translation is CASNRGQGYGYTF.

V usage is TRBV7-9 and J usage is TRBJ1-1, with TRBD1 matching over 7 bases. Looked up from germline, CDR1 is SEHNR and CDR2 is FQNEAQ (reference sequence). The junction had 5 bases not matched to a gene; V was cut back by 4 bases and J by 0 bases. This CDR3 has 15 residues. Written as DNA, the CDR3 is TGTGCCAGCAGCTCATACAGGGGAATGAACACTGAAGCTTTCTTT. Its protein is CASSSYRGMNTEAFF.

The rearrangement joins TRBV18 to TRBJ2-7; the match to TRBD2 covers 9 bases. Per the germline V gene, CDR1 is KGHSH and CDR2 is LQKENI. The trim removed 0 bases at V and 2 bases at J, leaving 2 bases unmatched. The CDR3 loop spans 15 amino acids. The CDR3 coding sequence is TGTGCCAGCTCACCACCCAGCGGGAGGACCTACGAGCAGTACTTC. It yields the protein CASSPPSGRTYEQYF.

J is TRBJ2-2 and V is TRBV5-1; 12 bases match TRBD2. With 4 bases clipped from V and 4 bases from J, the junction kept 8 bases outside the gene matches. The CDR3 sequence is 17 residues long. Germline V gives CDR1 SGHRS, CDR2 YFSETQ. The CDR3 sequence: CASSPLAGGPPTGELFF. CDR3 bases: TGCGCCAGCAGCCCGCTAGCGGGAGGGCCCCCCACCGGGGAGCTGTTTTTT.

The table lists this clone with a few counts. This chain connects TRBV7-9 to TRBJ1-3; 9 bases fit TRBD1. J gave up 0 bases and V 5 bases, and 2 bases lay outside the gene matches. This CDR3 has 15 amino acids. From germline, CDR1 is SEHNR and CDR2 FQNEAQ (reference sequence). In DNA, the CDR3 is TGTGCCAGCAGCCCGACAGGGGGCTCTGGAAACACCATATATTTT. Translated: CASSPTGGSGNTIYF.

As to this clone: Other DNA sequences of this sample code for an identical CDR3. This chain joins TRBV5-1 and TRBJ1-2; 7 bases map to TRBD1. From germline, CDR1 is SGHRS and CDR2 YFSETQ. J was trimmed by 4 bases and V by 0 bases; bases with no gene match: 3. The CDR3 totals 14 residues. The CDR3 nucleotides are TGCGCCAGCAGCTTGGGGGACAGCAGCTATGGCTACACCTTC. It translates to CASSLGDSSYGYTF.

V is TRBV14 and J is TRBJ2-1, with 7 bases identical to TRBD2. Trimming took 3 bases from V and 8 from J; bases not matched to a gene: 10. Germline V CDR1 and CDR2: SGHDN, FVKESK. There are 15 residues in the CDR3. CDR3 coding DNA: TGTGCCAGCAGCCACCGGGACTACCAAGGCGATGAGCAGTTCTTC. Its protein product is CASSHRDYQGDEQFF.

The rearrangement links TRBV29-1 to TRBJ1-4; TRBD1 is a possible D gene (5 bases). This CDR3 has 14 residues. Germline V gives CDR1 SQVTM, CDR2 ANQGSEA. V lost 6 bases, J lost 6 bases, and 17 bases lay in between. The DNA for the CDR3 is TGCAGCGTGGCAAACACCGGAGGGGATGAAAAACTGTTTTTT. Translating gives CSVANTGGDEKLFF. Full variable domain (remainder filled in from reference TRBV29-1 and TRBJ1-4): SAVISQKPSRDICQRGTSLTIQCQVDSQVTMMFWYRQQPGQSLTLIATANQGSEATYESGFVIDKFPISRPNLTFSTLTVSNMSPEDSSIYLCSVANTGGDEKLFFGSGTQLSVL.

The count of this clone is one. The V and J genes are TRBV10-3 and TRBJ1-3; the D gene is possibly TRBD1 (5 bases). V gave up 0 bases and J gave up 2 bases, with 8 bases separating them. Germline V gene data show CDR1 as ENHRY and CDR2 as SYGVKD. The CDR3 spans 15 residues. CDR3 amino acids: CAISESQGAGNTIYF. Here the CDR3 DNA reads TGTGCCATCAGTGAGTCTCAGGGCGCTGGAAACACCATATATTTT.

The rearrangement links TRBV11-2 to TRBJ1-2; no clear D gene. From germline, CDR1 is SGHAT and CDR2 FQNNGV. The CDR3 contains 15 residues. V lost 3 bases, J lost 5 bases, and 16 bases lay in between. The CDR3 DNA sequence: TGTGCCAGCAGCTTGGCCTGGGGAGGCCCTTATGGCTACACCTTC. Translated, it gives CASSLAWGGPYGYTF. The whole variable domain, remainder taken from reference TRBV11-2 and TRBJ1-2, is EAGVAQSPRYKIIEKRQSVAFWCNPISGHATLYWYQQILGQGPKLLIQFQNNGVVDDSQLPKDRFSAERLKGVDSTLKIQPAKLEDSAVYLCASSLAWGGPYGYTFGSGTRLTVV.

Many counts were recorded for this clone. This chain uses TRBV6-5 with TRBJ1-6; 7 nucleotides agree with TRBD1. Looked up from germline, CDR1 is MNHEY and CDR2 is SVGAGI. The CDR3 is made up of 15 amino acids. After removal of 6 bases from V and 6 bases from J, the junction contained 8 bases not matched to a gene. The CDR3: CASRIDRAPNSPLHF. CDR3 DNA sequence: TGTGCCAGCAGGATCGACAGGGCTCCTAATTCACCCCTCCACTTT.

This sequence joins TRBV6-5 and TRBJ1-6; D gene uncertain. The V gene's germline CDR1 is MNHEY and CDR2 SVGAGI. Trimming took off 8 bases at V and 1 base at J, with 9 bases between the two ends. The CDR3 loop spans 14 amino acids. Written as DNA, the CDR3 is TGTGCCAGCCGGCGGGGTTCCTATAATTCACCCCTCCACTTT. Translating it yields CASRRGSYNSPLHF.

Of note for this clone: This CDR3 is also generated by other DNA sequences in the sample. The chain uses TRBV7-8 and TRBJ2-5; possibly TRBD1 for D (5 bases). The CDR3 has 15 amino acids. The V end lost 0 bases, the J end lost 0 bases, and 8 bases lay between the germline ends. CDR1 and CDR2 from the germline V gene are SGHVS and FQNEAQ. The CDR3 region has the DNA TGTGCCAGCAGCTTAGCGCTAGGGGACCAAGAGACCCAGTACTTC. Protein sequence: CASSLALGDQETQYF.

The rearrangement joins TRBV24-1 to TRBJ2-2; 10 bases line up with TRBD1. V dropped 4 bases and J dropped 5; count of bases not matched to a gene: 6. The CDR3 is 16 residues long. The germline CDR1 and CDR2 sequences are KGHDR and SFDVKD. This CDR3 reads CATSDPDRGLTGELFF. The CDR3 DNA follows: TGTGCCACCAGTGACCCAGACAGGGGGCTAACCGGGGAGCTGTTTTTT.

V is TRBV18 and J is TRBJ2-1, with D possibly being TRBD2 (6 bases). Germline values: CDR1 KGHSH, CDR2 LQKENI. The CDR3 has 15 residues. The V end lost 6 bases, the J end lost 9 bases, and 21 bases lay between the germline ends. CDR3 sequence (DNA): TGTGCCAGCTCCAGGGACTCCGGGATAGTTGGTGAGCAGTTCTTC. Translation gives CASSRDSGIVGEQFF.